A selection of T cell receptor beta chains follows, all from one sample in a study of cytomegalovirus exposure and HLA in healthy donors. Produced via immunoSEQ multiplex PCR; TCRdb's table is partial and in-frame only. This table has 130,000 to 150,000 clones, 75% to 80% appearing once. Input material: PBMCs. The receptors originated from a woman younger than 35 in good health and CMV-seropositive. The CDR3 runs from the conserved cysteine through the conserved F or W. The order of the fields is D gene, V gene, clone size, J gene, CDR3 protein, CDR3 DNA. D genes are given only for firm matches. The size of a clone is reported for some rows only, either as once, few or many, or as a class for expanded clones.

d_gene: -; v_gene: TRBV27; abundance: once; j_gene: TRBJ2-1; CDR3aa: CASRVTFNEQFF; CDR3nt: TGTGCCAGCAGGGTGACTTTCAATGAGCAGTTCTTC
d_gene: -; v_gene: TRBV15; abundance: -; j_gene: TRBJ2-2; CDR3aa: CATSITRGNTGELFF; CDR3nt: TGTGCCACCAGCATTACCCGGGGGAACACCGGGGAGCTGTTTTTT
d_gene: TRBD1; v_gene: TRBV7-2; abundance: once; j_gene: TRBJ1-5; CDR3aa: CASSRDRAGQPQHF; CDR3nt: TGTGCCAGCAGCCGTGACAGGGCTGGGCAGCCCCAGCATTTT
d_gene: TRBD1; v_gene: TRBV28; abundance: -; j_gene: TRBJ1-1; CDR3aa: CASKRTGSVNTEAFF; CDR3nt: TGTGCCAGTAAGCGGACAGGGAGCGTGAACACTGAAGCTTTCTTT
d_gene: -; v_gene: TRBV5-6; abundance: -; j_gene: TRBJ2-3; CDR3aa: CASSLTGGVTDTQYF; CDR3nt: TGTGCCAGCAGCTTGACAGGAGGGGTCACAGATACGCAGTATTTT
d_gene: TRBD1; v_gene: TRBV11-1; abundance: -; j_gene: TRBJ1-5; CDR3aa: CASSYGTGVNQPQHF; CDR3nt: TGTGCCAGCAGCTACGGGACAGGGGTGAATCAGCCCCAGCATTTT
d_gene: -; v_gene: TRBV5-4; abundance: -; j_gene: TRBJ1-3; CDR3aa: CASSLVGGTSGNTIYF; CDR3nt: TGTGCCAGCAGCTTGGTCGGGGGAACATCTGGAAACACCATATATTTT
d_gene: -; v_gene: TRBV5-1; abundance: -; j_gene: TRBJ1-2; CDR3aa: CASSDGQYGYTF; CDR3nt: TGCGCCAGCAGCGACGGACAGTATGGCTACACCTTC
d_gene: TRBD1; v_gene: TRBV15; abundance: few; j_gene: TRBJ2-1; CDR3aa: CATSRQPGQGNEQFF; CDR3nt: TGTGCCACCAGCAGGCAGCCGGGACAGGGCAATGAGCAGTTCTTC
d_gene: TRBD1; v_gene: TRBV6-5; abundance: few; j_gene: TRBJ1-3; CDR3aa: CASRGQGAGGNTIYF; CDR3nt: TGTGCCAGCAGGGGCCAGGGGGCGGGTGGAAACACCATATATTTT
d_gene: TRBD1; v_gene: TRBV7-6; abundance: -; j_gene: TRBJ1-1; CDR3aa: CASSMTGGTEAFF; CDR3nt: TGTGCCAGCAGCATGACAGGGGGAACTGAAGCTTTCTTT
d_gene: TRBD1; v_gene: TRBV5-1; abundance: -; j_gene: TRBJ2-7; CDR3aa: CASSAGQGAGSYEQYF; CDR3nt: TGCGCCAGCAGCGCGGGACAGGGGGCGGGATCCTACGAGCAGTACTTC
d_gene: -; v_gene: TRBV7-2; abundance: -; j_gene: TRBJ1-2; CDR3aa: CASSLALGGYGYTF; CDR3nt: TGTGCCAGCAGCTTAGCGCTAGGAGGCTATGGCTACACCTTC
d_gene: -; v_gene: TRBV4-3; abundance: -; j_gene: TRBJ1-5; CDR3aa: CASSQDRGGYSNQPQHF; CDR3nt: TGCGCCAGCAGCCAAGATAGAGGGGGTTATAGCAATCAGCCCCAGCATTTT
d_gene: TRBD2; v_gene: TRBV5-4; abundance: few; j_gene: TRBJ2-1; CDR3aa: CASSSPGGGLTYNEQFF; CDR3nt: TGTGCCAGCAGCTCGCCCGGCGGGGGGTTGACCTACAATGAGCAGTTCTTC
d_gene: -; v_gene: TRBV6-1; abundance: -; j_gene: TRBJ1-3; CDR3aa: CASSGWGGWVNTIYF; CDR3nt: TGTGCCAGCAGTGGATGGGGGGGCTGGGTAAACACCATATATTTT
d_gene: -; v_gene: TRBV9; abundance: few; j_gene: TRBJ1-1; CDR3aa: CASSVGRNTEAFF; CDR3nt: TGTGCCAGCAGCGTAGGGAGGAACACTGAAGCTTTCTTT
d_gene: TRBD1; v_gene: TRBV19; abundance: -; j_gene: TRBJ1-4; CDR3aa: CASSIGGTANEKLFF; CDR3nt: TGTGCCAGTAGTATTGGAGGGACAGCTAATGAAAAACTGTTTTTT
d_gene: -; v_gene: TRBV4-3; abundance: few; j_gene: TRBJ1-1; CDR3aa: CASSQDGALNTEAFF; CDR3nt: TGCGCCAGCAGCCAAGATGGGGCTTTGAACACTGAAGCTTTCTTT
d_gene: -; v_gene: TRBV6-5; abundance: -; j_gene: TRBJ1-1; CDR3aa: CASSYRGNTEAFF; CDR3nt: TGTGCCAGCAGTTACCGGGGGAACACTGAAGCTTTCTTT
d_gene: TRBD1; v_gene: TRBV5-6; abundance: -; j_gene: TRBJ1-3; CDR3aa: CAGSLGRTGRNTIYF; CDR3nt: TGTGCCGGCAGCTTGGGGCGGACAGGAAGAAACACCATATATTTT
d_gene: -; v_gene: TRBV10-3; abundance: once; j_gene: TRBJ1-6; CDR3aa: CAISESSGDSPLHF; CDR3nt: TGTGCCATCAGTGAGTCGAGCGGGGATTCACCCCTCCACTTT
d_gene: TRBD2; v_gene: TRBV9; abundance: -; j_gene: TRBJ2-3; CDR3aa: CASSVETGGNTDTQYF; CDR3nt: TGTGCCAGCAGCGTAGAAACGGGGGGGAACACAGATACGCAGTATTTT
d_gene: TRBD2; v_gene: TRBV5-1; abundance: once; j_gene: TRBJ2-1; CDR3aa: CASSSLGTSGGAEQFF; CDR3nt: TGCGCCAGCAGCTCTCTGGGGACTAGCGGGGGGGCTGAGCAGTTCTTC
d_gene: -; v_gene: TRBV27; abundance: few; j_gene: TRBJ1-4; CDR3aa: CASSLRGRVTTNEKLFF; CDR3nt: TGTGCCAGCAGTTTACGGGGGAGGGTGACGACTAATGAAAAACTGTTTTTT
d_gene: TRBD1; v_gene: TRBV28; abundance: -; j_gene: TRBJ2-6; CDR3aa: CASSLSTGAGANVLTF; CDR3nt: TGTGCCAGCAGTTTATCGACAGGGGCTGGGGCCAACGTCCTGACTTTC
d_gene: TRBD1; v_gene: TRBV5-6; abundance: few; j_gene: TRBJ1-3; CDR3aa: CASSLVGTVSGNTIYF; CDR3nt: TGTGCCAGCAGCTTGGTGGGGACAGTCTCTGGAAACACCATATATTTT
d_gene: TRBD1; v_gene: TRBV4-3; abundance: -; j_gene: TRBJ1-2; CDR3aa: CASSQGTGSYGYTF; CDR3nt: TGCGCCAGCAGCCAAGGGACAGGGAGCTATGGCTACACCTTC
d_gene: TRBD1; v_gene: TRBV6-5; abundance: -; j_gene: TRBJ2-1; CDR3aa: CASRRQGAGIHEQFF; CDR3nt: TGTGCCAGCAGAAGACAGGGGGCGGGTATCCATGAGCAGTTCTTC
d_gene: TRBD1; v_gene: TRBV6-1; abundance: -; j_gene: TRBJ1-2; CDR3aa: CASSWGQGAGGYTF; CDR3nt: TGTGCCAGCAGTTGGGGACAGGGGGCAGGGGGCTACACCTTC
d_gene: -; v_gene: TRBV12-2; abundance: -; j_gene: TRBJ2-5; CDR3aa: CASRLKTSGQETQYF; CDR3nt: TGTGCAAGTCGCTTAAAGACTAGCGGACAAGAGACCCAGTACTTC
d_gene: TRBD1; v_gene: TRBV6-1; abundance: -; j_gene: TRBJ1-5; CDR3aa: CASRWTGDQPQHF; CDR3nt: TGTGCCAGCAGGTGGACAGGGGATCAGCCCCAGCATTTT
d_gene: -; v_gene: TRBV7-2; abundance: many; j_gene: TRBJ1-3; CDR3aa: CASSLEFLAGVGDTIYF; CDR3nt: TGTGCCAGCAGCTTAGAATTTTTGGCAGGGGTTGGTGACACCATATATTTT
d_gene: -; v_gene: TRBV6-5; abundance: -; j_gene: TRBJ1-1; CDR3aa: CASSNYRNTEAFF; CDR3nt: TGTGCCAGCAGCAACTACCGGAACACTGAAGCTTTCTTT
d_gene: TRBD1; v_gene: TRBV6-4; abundance: -; j_gene: TRBJ1-2; CDR3aa: CASSVGTGGNYGYTF; CDR3nt: TGTGCCAGCAGTGTAGGGACAGGGGGCAACTATGGCTACACCTTC
d_gene: TRBD1; v_gene: TRBV29-1; abundance: -; j_gene: TRBJ1-2; CDR3aa: CSVRTGQDLYGYTF; CDR3nt: TGCAGCGTTCGAACCGGACAGGACCTCTATGGCTACACCTTC
d_gene: -; v_gene: TRBV5-1; abundance: -; j_gene: TRBJ1-5; CDR3aa: CASSLDGAPNQPQHF; CDR3nt: TGCGCCAGCAGCTTGGACGGTGCACCCAATCAGCCCCAGCATTTT
d_gene: TRBD2; v_gene: TRBV7-7; abundance: -; j_gene: TRBJ2-1; CDR3aa: CASSKVAGNSYNEQFF; CDR3nt: TGTGCCAGCAGCAAAGTAGCGGGCAATTCCTACAATGAGCAGTTCTTC
d_gene: -; v_gene: TRBV7-2; abundance: -; j_gene: TRBJ1-1; CDR3aa: CASSLARGYEAFF; CDR3nt: TGTGCCAGCAGCTTAGCGCGGGGATATGAAGCTTTCTTT
d_gene: -; v_gene: TRBV29-1; abundance: -; j_gene: TRBJ1-1; CDR3aa: CSAGVNTEAFF; CDR3nt: TGCAGCGCCGGGGTGAACACTGAAGCTTTCTTT